The next 21 T cell receptor beta chains were all read from a single sample in a study of blood T cells in healthy people across ages. A second PCR of about 6 to 11 cycles used a sample-barcoded 5' primer and a J-beta primer mix. TCRdb used MiXCR to reprocess the 5' RACE reads, holding one entry per CDR3 protein. The sample yields 1.5 million to 2 million distinct CDR3 sequences, 35% to 50% seen once. Sequenced sample: blood. The receptor source for this set is a human donor in good health.

CDR3 coding DNA: TGTGCCAGCAGCTTGGAAACAGGGGGCGGGAATGAAAAACTGTTTTTT. Translating gives CASSLETGGGNEKLFF. This rearrangement joins TRBV5-6 to TRBJ1-4, with 9 positions matching TRBD1. This CDR3 is built from 16 residues. The ends lost 0 bases at V and 5 bases at J; junction bases unmatched: 5. Germline assignment: CDR1 SGHDT and CDR2 YYEEEE.

The V gene is TRBV2, the J gene TRBJ2-5, with D tentatively TRBD2 (5 bases). Germline loops: CDR1 SNHLY, CDR2 FYNNEI. This CDR3 is 18 amino acids long. V was shortened by 6 bases and J by 5 bases, with 28 bases between the two germline ends. CDR3 DNA sequence: TGTGCCAGCAGCGGAACACTTCTTTCCGGACTTATGGGGGAGACCCAGTACTTC. Translated, it gives CASSGTLLSGLMGETQYF.

This clonotype was counted between two and nine times. The chain recombines TRBV10-3 with TRBJ2-5, with 7 bases lining up with TRBD1. The germline V gene has CDR1 ENHRY and CDR2 SYGVKD. The J segment lost 2 bases and the V segment lost 10 bases, leaving 10 bases of the junction unmatched. This CDR3 is 14 amino acids long. The CDR3 DNA sequence: TGTGCCACCCTTCAGACAGGGCCTCAAGAGACCCAGTACTTC. Its translation: CATLQTGPQETQYF.

The chain employs TRBV20-1 and TRBJ1-5, with 9 positions matching TRBD1. CDR1 and CDR2 from the germline V gene are DFQATT and SNEGSKA (reference sequence). CDR3 size: 15 residues. The V and J ends lost 0 bases and 9 bases, in that order; junction bases with no gene match: 9. The CDR3 sequence is CSARDTGTGLWPQHF. The CDR3 region has the DNA TGCAGTGCTAGAGATACCGGGACAGGGCTTTGGCCCCAGCATTTT.

The chain combines TRBV10-3 with TRBJ2-1; no clear D. This CDR3 has 13 amino acids. V was cut by 10 bases and J by 1 base, with 11 bases left in between. Germline loops: CDR1 ENHRY, CDR2 SYGVKD. CDR3 sequence: CATSEPSYNEQFF. The CDR3 nucleotides are TGTGCCACATCCGAACCGTCCTACAATGAGCAGTTCTTC.

This chain joins TRBV2 and TRBJ1-2; D gene ambiguous. CDR1 SNHLY and CDR2 FYNNEI come from the germline V gene. Trimming shortened V by 8 bases and J by 5 bases, and 12 bases separated the two germline ends. CDR3 size: 12 residues. The CDR3 sequence is CASGREEYGYTF. CDR3 coding DNA: TGTGCCAGCGGCCGGGAGGAGTATGGCTACACCTTC.

This chain uses TRBV11-2 with TRBJ2-1, with D possibly matching TRBD1 (5 bases). Germline V gives CDR1 SGHAT, CDR2 FQNNGV. The V end was cut by 4 bases, the J end by 8 bases, with 21 bases between. This CDR3 contains 16 residues. CDR3 in DNA: TGTGCCAGCAGCTCGTTTCTTCACAGGCTAGGGCATGAGCAGTTCTTC. Its translation is CASSSFLHRLGHEQFF.

The CDR3 DNA is TGTGCCAGCAGCTTGGACAGCCTAAACAATCAGCCCCAGCATTTT. It encodes CASSLDSLNNQPQHF. This chain uses TRBV7-2 with TRBJ1-5; weak D call: TRBD1 (6 bases). V dropped 3 bases and J dropped 3 bases, with 12 bases sitting between them. The CDR3 sequence is 15 residues long. Germline CDR1 and CDR2: SGHTA and FQGNSA.

This clonotype came up a few times. The chain has TRBV29-1 and TRBJ2-7, with 9 nucleotides matching TRBD1. With 5 bases clipped from V and 4 bases from J, the junction kept 6 bases outside the gene matches. CDR3 size: 13 residues. CDR1 and CDR2 from the germline V gene are SQVTM and ANQGSEA. CDR3 coding DNA: TGCAGCGTTACAGGGGGCAATCGGTACGAGCAGTACTTC. This translates into CSVTGGNRYEQYF.

The chain couples TRBV4-2 to TRBJ2-7; TRBD1 is a possible D gene (6 bases). The CDR3 extends over 12 amino acids. Trimming removed 5 bases at V and 5 bases at J, with 10 bases between. Germline V gives CDR1 LGHNA, CDR2 YNFKEQ. The CDR3 nucleotides read TGTGCCAGCAGCACACAGGGTGACGAGCAGTACTTC. Its translation is CASSTQGDEQYF.

The chain links TRBV20-1 to TRBJ1-5, with 7 bases that match TRBD1. The V and J ends lost 0 bases and 6 bases, in that order; junction bases with no gene match: 11. Germline V CDR1 and CDR2: DFQATT, SNEGSKA (reference sequence). This CDR3 comprises 16 residues. The CDR3 here is CSARDPRTGGTQPQHF. CDR3 in DNA: TGCAGTGCTAGAGATCCCCGGACAGGTGGCACTCAGCCCCAGCATTTT.

V gene TRBV10-3 combines with J gene TRBJ1-2; D perhaps matches TRBD1 (6 bases). CDR3 length: 14 residues. Trimming took 6 bases from V and 2 from J, leaving 13 bases between them. The germline V gene encodes CDR1 ENHRY and CDR2 SYGVKD. CDR3 nucleotide sequence: TGTGCCATCAGCTCCGGGACACCAAACTATGGCTACACCTTC. Translation: CAISSGTPNYGYTF.

This clonotype was counted only a few times. This rearrangement joins TRBV29-1 to TRBJ1-2; D uncertain. Germline assignment: CDR1 SQVTM and CDR2 ANQGSEA. The V end was cut by 0 bases, the J end by 0 bases, with 8 bases between. The CDR3 contains 14 residues. The CDR3 protein is CSVEDGQTNYGYTF. CDR3 DNA sequence: TGCAGCGTTGAAGATGGGCAGACTAACTATGGCTACACCTTC.

The chain has TRBV28 and TRBJ1-4; D is undetermined. The CDR3 is 13 amino acids. Germline V lookup: CDR1 MDHEN, CDR2 SYDVKM. V lost 10 bases and J lost 7, with 16 bases in between. The CDR3 bases are TGTGCCACCCTTGATACGGGGAGTGAAAAACTGTTTTTT. It translates to CATLDTGSEKLFF.

This clonotype was detected only a few times. The rearrangement links TRBV29-1 to TRBJ2-1; 9 nucleotides align to TRBD1. From germline, CDR1 is SQVTM and CDR2 ANQGSEA. The CDR3 is 16 residues long. V was clipped by 0 bases and J by 9 bases; unmatched bases: 12. In DNA, the CDR3 is TGCAGCGTTGAAGAGGCGGGACAGGGTGGATTGGGTGAGCAGTTCTTC. This sequence encodes CSVEEAGQGGLGEQFF.

The CDR3: CASSLQNPAAGLNEQFF. CDR3 nucleotide sequence: TGTGCCAGCAGCTTACAAAACCCCGCGGCCGGGCTCAATGAGCAGTTCTTC. The V gene is TRBV5-5, the J gene TRBJ2-1, with D uncertain. The V end lost 2 bases, the J end lost 6 bases, and 21 bases lay between the germline ends. Germline CDR1 SGHKS, CDR2 YYEKEE (reference sequence). The CDR3 is 17 amino acids.

This clonotype was counted a single time. The V and J genes are TRBV6-1 and TRBJ1-1, with unresolved D. Trimming took off 6 bases at V and 7 bases at J, with 9 bases between the two ends. CDR1 and CDR2 (germline): MNHNS, SASEGT. The CDR3 is made up of 11 amino acids. CDR3 residues: CASSSWVEAFF. The CDR3 coding sequence is TGTGCCAGCAGCTCTTGGGTTGAAGCTTTCTTT.

The chain links TRBV6-5 to TRBJ1-2; D is ambiguous. Germline CDR1 MNHEY, CDR2 SVGAGI. CDR3 size: 15 residues. Trimming stripped 2 bases from V and 9 bases from J, with 19 bases between. CDR3 sequence reads: CASSYKSWTGESYTF. Here the CDR3 DNA reads TGTGCCAGCAGTTACAAATCTTGGACCGGTGAAAGCTACACCTTC.

This clonotype occurred a few times. V usage is TRBV4-1 and J usage is TRBJ2-6; D is ambiguous. The V gene lost 0 bases and the J gene lost 0 bases, with 12 bases spanning the gap. The CDR3 covers 18 residues. Looked up from germline, CDR1 is MGHRA and CDR2 is YSYEKL. The CDR3 spells CASSQEGTLNSGANVLTF. The CDR3 DNA is TGCGCCAGCAGCCAAGAGGGAACCCTGAACTCTGGGGCCAACGTCCTGACTTTC.

This clonotype was recorded a few times. This chain links TRBV6-2 or TRBV6-3 with TRBJ1-1; D ambiguous. With 0 bases removed from V and 3 bases from J, the gap between germline ends came to 17 bases. CDR1 and CDR2 (germline): MNHEY, SVGEGT. CDR3 length: 17 residues. The CDR3 is CASSYSSDRGLDTEAFF. CDR3 bases: TGTGCCAGCAGTTACTCATCCGACCGGGGATTGGACACTGAAGCTTTCTTT.

The chain has TRBV10-3 and TRBJ2-5; the D gene is possibly TRBD2 (6 bases). Matching the DNA end better, TRBJ2-7 makes the J call doubtful. This CDR3 is 17 amino acids long. The V gene's germline CDR1 is ENHRY and CDR2 SYGVKD. The CDR3 region is CAISESWRGNAGNEQYF. CDR3 DNA sequence: TGTGCCATCAGTGAGTCGTGGAGGGGCAATGCGGGGAACGAGCAGTACTTC.